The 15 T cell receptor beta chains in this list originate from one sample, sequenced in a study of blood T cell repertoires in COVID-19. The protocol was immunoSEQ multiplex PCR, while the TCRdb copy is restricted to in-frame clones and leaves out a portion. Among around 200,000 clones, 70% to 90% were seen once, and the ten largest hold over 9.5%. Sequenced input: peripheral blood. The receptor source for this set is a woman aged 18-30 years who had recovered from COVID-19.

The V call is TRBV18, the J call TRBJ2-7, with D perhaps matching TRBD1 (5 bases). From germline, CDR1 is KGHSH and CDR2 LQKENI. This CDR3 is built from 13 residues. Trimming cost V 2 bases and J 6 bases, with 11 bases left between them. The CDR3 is CASSPFLGPEQYF. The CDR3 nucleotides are TGTGCCAGCTCACCATTTTTGGGGCCCGAGCAGTACTTC.

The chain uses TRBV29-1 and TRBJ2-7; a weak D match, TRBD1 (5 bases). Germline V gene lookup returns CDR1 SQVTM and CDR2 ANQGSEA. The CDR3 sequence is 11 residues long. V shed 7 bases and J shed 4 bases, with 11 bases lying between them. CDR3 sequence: CSAKTDYEQYF. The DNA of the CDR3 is TGCAGCGCTAAGACAGATTACGAGCAGTACTTC.

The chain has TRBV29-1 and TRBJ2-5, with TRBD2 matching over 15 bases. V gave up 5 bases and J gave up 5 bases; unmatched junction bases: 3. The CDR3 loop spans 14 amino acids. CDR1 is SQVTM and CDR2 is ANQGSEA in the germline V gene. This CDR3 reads CSVSGTSGRETQYF. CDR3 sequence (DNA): TGCAGCGTTTCCGGGACTAGCGGGAGGGAGACCCAGTACTTC.

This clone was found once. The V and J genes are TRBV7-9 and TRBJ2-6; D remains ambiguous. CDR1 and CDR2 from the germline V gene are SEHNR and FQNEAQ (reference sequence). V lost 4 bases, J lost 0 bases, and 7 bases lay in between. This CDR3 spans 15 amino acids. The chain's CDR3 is CASSSTVSGANVLTF. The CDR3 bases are TGTGCCAGCAGCTCCACAGTCTCTGGGGCCAACGTCCTGACTTTC.

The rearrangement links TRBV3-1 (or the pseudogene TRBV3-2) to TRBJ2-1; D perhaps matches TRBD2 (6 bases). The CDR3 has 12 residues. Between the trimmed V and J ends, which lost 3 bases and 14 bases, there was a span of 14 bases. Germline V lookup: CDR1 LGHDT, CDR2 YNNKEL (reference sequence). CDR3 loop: CASSQGGLGKFF. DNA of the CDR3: TGTGCCAGCAGCCAGGGGGGACTCGGCAAGTTCTTC.

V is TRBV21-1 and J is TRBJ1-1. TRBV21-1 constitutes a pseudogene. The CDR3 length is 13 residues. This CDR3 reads CASSLTEDTEAFF. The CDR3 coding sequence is TGTGCCAGCAGCCTAACGGAGGACACTGAAGCTTTCTTT.

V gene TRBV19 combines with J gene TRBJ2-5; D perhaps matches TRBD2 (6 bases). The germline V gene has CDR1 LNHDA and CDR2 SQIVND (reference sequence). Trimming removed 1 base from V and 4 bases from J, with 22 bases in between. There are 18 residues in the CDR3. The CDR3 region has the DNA TGTGCCAGTAGTATAGGGCCCGTGGGACTCCTTCGTGCAGAGACCCAGTACTTC. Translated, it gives CASSIGPVGLLRAETQYF.

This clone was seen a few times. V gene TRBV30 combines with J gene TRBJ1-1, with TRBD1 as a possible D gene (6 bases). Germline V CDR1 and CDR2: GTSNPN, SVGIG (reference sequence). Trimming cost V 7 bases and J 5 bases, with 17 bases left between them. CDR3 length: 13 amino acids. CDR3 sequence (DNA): TGTGCCTACCACAGGGTTGTGTTAACTGAAGCTTTCTTT. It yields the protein CAYHRVVLTEAFF.

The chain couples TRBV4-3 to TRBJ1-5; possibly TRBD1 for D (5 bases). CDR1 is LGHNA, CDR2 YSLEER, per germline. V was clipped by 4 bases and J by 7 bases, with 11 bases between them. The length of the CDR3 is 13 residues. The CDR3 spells CASSPSGGQPQHF. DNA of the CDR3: TGCGCCAGCAGCCCGTCCGGGGGGCAGCCCCAGCATTTT.

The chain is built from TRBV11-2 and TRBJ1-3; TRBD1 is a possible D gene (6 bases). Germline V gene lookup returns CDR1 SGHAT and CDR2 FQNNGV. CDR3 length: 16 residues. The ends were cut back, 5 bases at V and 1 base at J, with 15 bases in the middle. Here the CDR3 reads CASSPAAGASGNTIYF. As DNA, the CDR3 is TGTGCCAGCAGCCCTGCTGCAGGGGCATCTGGAAACACCATATATTTT. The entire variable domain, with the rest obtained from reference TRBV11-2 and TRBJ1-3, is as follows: EAGVAQSPRYKIIEKRQSVAFWCNPISGHATLYWYQQILGQGPKLLIQFQNNGVVDDSQLPKDRFSAERLKGVDSTLKIQPAKLEDSAVYLCASSPAAGASGNTIYFGEGSWLTVV.

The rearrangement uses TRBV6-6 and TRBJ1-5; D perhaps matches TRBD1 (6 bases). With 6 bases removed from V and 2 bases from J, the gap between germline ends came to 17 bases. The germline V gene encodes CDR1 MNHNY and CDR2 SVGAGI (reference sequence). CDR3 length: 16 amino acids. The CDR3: CASSITGLRGNQPQHF. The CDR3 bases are TGTGCCAGCAGCATCACAGGGCTCCGGGGCAATCAGCCCCAGCATTTT.

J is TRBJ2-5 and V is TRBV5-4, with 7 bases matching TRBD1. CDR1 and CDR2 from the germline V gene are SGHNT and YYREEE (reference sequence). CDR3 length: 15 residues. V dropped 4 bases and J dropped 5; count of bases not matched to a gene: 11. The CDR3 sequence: CASSHRQGRGETQYF. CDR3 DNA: TGTGCCAGCAGCCACCGACAGGGAAGAGGGGAGACCCAGTACTTC.

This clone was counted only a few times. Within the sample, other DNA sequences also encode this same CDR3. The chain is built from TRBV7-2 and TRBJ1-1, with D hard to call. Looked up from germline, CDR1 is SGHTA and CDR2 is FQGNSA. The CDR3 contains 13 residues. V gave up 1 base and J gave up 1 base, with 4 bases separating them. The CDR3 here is CASSLGQNTEAFF. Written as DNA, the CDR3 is TGTGCCAGCAGCTTAGGACAGAACACTGAAGCTTTCTTT.

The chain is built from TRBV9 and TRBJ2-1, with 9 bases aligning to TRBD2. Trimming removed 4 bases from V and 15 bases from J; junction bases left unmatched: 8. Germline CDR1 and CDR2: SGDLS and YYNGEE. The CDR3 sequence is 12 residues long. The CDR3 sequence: CASSQWTSESFF. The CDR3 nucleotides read TGTGCCAGCAGCCAGTGGACTAGCGAGTCGTTCTTC.

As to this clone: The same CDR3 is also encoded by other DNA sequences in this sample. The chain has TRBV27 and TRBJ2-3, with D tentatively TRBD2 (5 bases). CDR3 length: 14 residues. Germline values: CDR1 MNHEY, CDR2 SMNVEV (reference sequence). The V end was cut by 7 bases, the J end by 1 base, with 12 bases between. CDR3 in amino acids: CASMRVTRTDTQYF. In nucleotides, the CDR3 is TGTGCCAGCATGAGGGTAACTCGCACAGATACGCAGTATTTT.